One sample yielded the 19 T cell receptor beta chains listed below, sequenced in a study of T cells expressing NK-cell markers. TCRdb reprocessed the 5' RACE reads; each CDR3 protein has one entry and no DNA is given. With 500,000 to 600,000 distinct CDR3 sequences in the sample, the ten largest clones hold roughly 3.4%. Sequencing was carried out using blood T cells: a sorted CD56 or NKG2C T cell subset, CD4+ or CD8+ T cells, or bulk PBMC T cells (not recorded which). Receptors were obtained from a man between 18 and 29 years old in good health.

This chain's CDR3 is CASSQDIMTGVTGELFF. The chain uses TRBV4-3 and TRBJ2-2; TCRdb proposes TRBD1, but this gene call is untestable without DNA. The CDR3 runs 17 residues. Germline CDR1 is LGHNA and CDR2 is YSLEER.

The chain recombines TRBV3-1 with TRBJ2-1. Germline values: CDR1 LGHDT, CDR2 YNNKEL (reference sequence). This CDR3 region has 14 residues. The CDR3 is CASSQDAAYNEQFF.

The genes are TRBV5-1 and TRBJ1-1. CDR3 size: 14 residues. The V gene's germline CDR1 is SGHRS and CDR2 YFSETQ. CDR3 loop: CASIDARGGTEAFF.

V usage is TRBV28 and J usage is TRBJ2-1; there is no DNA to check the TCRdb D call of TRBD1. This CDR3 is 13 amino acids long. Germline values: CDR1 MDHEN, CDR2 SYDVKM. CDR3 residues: CASSSPRGHEQFF.

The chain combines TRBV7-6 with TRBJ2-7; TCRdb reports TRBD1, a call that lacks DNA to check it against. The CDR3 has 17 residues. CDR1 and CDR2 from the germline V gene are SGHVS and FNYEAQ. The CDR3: CASSLTPFGQGTYEQYF.

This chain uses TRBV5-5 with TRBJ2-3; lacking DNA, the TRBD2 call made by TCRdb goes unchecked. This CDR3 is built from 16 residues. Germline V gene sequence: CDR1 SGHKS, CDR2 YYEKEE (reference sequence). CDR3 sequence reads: CASSRGTSSYTDTQYF.

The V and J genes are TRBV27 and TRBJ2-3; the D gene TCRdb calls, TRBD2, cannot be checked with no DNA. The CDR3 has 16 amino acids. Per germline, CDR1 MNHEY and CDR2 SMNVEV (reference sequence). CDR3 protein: CASSLLGRAYTDTQYF.

The CDR3 sequence is CSVHNPQVYTGELFF. The V and J genes are TRBV29-1 and TRBJ2-2. CDR1 and CDR2 from the germline V gene are SQVTM and ANQGSEA. The CDR3 is 15 residues long.

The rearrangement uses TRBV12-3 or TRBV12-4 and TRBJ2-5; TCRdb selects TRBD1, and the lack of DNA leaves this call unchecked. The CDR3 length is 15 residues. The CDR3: CASRHTREPAETQYF.

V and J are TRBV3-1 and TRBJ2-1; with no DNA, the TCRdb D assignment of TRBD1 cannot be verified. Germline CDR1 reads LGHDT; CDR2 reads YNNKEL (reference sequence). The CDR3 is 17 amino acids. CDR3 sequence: CASKGGGRVSGYNEQFF.

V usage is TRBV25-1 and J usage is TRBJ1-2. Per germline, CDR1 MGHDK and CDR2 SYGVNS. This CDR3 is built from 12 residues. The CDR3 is CASNDRSDGYTF.

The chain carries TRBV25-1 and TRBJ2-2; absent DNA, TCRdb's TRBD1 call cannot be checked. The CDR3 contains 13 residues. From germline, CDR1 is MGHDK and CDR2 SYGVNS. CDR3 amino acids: CASSATGPGELFF.

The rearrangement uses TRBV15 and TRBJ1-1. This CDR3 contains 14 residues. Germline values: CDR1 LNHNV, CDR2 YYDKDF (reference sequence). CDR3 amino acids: CATSRDTFLFQAFF.

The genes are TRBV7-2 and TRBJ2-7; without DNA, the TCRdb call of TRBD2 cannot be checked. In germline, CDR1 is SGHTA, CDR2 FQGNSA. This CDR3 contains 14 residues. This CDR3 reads CASTLDRSSYEQYF.

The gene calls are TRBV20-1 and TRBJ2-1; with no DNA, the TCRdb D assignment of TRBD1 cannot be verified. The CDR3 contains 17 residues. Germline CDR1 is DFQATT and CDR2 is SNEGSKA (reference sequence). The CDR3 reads CSALRTRSTSSYNEQFF.

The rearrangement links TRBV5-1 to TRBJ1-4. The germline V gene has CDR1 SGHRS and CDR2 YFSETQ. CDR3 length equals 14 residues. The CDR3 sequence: CASSADRYNEKLFF.

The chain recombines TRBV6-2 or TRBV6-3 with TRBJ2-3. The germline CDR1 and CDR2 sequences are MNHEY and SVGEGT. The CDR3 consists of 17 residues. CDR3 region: CASTAKQPLRNTDTQYF.

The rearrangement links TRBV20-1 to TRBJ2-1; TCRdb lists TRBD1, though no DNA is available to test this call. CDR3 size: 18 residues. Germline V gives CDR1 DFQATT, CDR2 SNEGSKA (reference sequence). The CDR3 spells CSARDITGLGGVYNEQFF.

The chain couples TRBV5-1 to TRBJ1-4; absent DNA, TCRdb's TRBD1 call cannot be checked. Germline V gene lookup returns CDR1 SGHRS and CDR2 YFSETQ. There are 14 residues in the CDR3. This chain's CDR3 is CASSKQGADEKLFF. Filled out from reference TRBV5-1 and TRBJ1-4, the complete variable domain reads KAGVTQTPRYLIKTRGQQVTLSCSPISGHRSVSWYQQTPGQGLQFLFEYFSETQRNKGNFPGRFSGRQFSNSRSEMNVSTLELGDSALYLCASSKQGADEKLFFGSGTQLSVL.